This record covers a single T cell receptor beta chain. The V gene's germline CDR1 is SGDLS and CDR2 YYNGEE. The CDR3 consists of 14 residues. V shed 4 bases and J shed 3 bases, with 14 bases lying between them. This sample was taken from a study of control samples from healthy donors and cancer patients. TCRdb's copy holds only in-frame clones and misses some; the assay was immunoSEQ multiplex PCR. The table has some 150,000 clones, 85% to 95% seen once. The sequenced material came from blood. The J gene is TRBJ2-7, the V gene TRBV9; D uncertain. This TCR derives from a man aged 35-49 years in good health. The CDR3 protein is CASSSYSADYEQYF. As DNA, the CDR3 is TGTGCCAGCAGCTCTTACAGTGCCGACTACGAGCAGTACTTC.